The clone carrying this T cell receptor (beta chain) has a count of ten or more. The output of every sequencing run exceeded 190 million TCR-beta sequences, derived from 15-18 subjects. MiXCR, run by TCRdb on the 5' RACE reads, gives a single entry per CDR3 protein. The sample has more than 70,000 distinct CDR3 sequences, roughly 10% seen once. This sample's time point: longitudinal time-point 1 (baseline). The entry originates in a study of neurological immune-mediated disorders. Sequencing input: PBMCs. The sequence was collected from a man younger than 45 in good health.

This CDR3 is CATSRDLRPEAFF. In DNA form, the CDR3 reads TGTGCCACCAGCAGAGATCTACGCCCTGAAGCTTTCTTT. The V call is TRBV15, the J call TRBJ1-1; D is unresolved. The germline CDR1 and CDR2 sequences are LNHNV and YYDKDF (reference sequence). The CDR3 has 13 amino acids. V gave up 0 bases and J gave up 6 bases, with 8 bases separating them.